Given below is one TCR beta chain in context. The sample originates from a study of graft-versus-host responses after intestinal transplantation. Findings and limits, study-wide: GvH clones detected in recipient marrow included some appearing first in ileum or blood.

Profiling relied on immunoSEQ multiplex PCR, and the TCRdb table lists in-frame clones only, not all of them. The sample consists of under 20,000 clones, about a third of them appearing once. There were approximately 200,000 CFSE-labeled responder cells plated together with approximately 200,000 irradiated, violet-dye-labeled stimulator cells. Cell sorting after the reaction yielded proliferating CFSE-low CD3+CD4+ and CD3+CD8+ responders. Germline CDR1 reads DFQATT; CDR2 reads SNEGSKA (reference sequence). The length of the CDR3 is 11 residues. V was trimmed by 6 bases and J by 2 bases, leaving 6 bases between them.

The chain is built from TRBV20-1 and TRBJ2-3; possibly TRBD1 or TRBD2 for D (5 bases each). The material sequenced was alloreactive CD4+ T cells from a mixed lymphocyte reaction culture, taken before transplantation. Subset reported: CFSE-low proliferating T cells sorted from roughly six-day pre-transplant mixed lymphocyte reaction (GvH or HvG direction). The source is a human patient who was an organ donor for intestinal transplantation. The CDR3: CSAGVTDTQYF. The CDR3 nucleotides read TGCAGTGCGGGGGTCACAGATACGCAGTATTTT.